This note documents a single T cell receptor (beta chain) sequence. The antigen remains undetermined. The junction shows a germline mismatch at one end, possibly a read error. The data were taken from a study of cytomegalovirus exposure and HLA in healthy donors. Overall study results and limits: A later analysis reportedly identified an Asian-associated ancestry cluster as carrying fewer N-insertions than the roughly 600-donor mean.

There are 16 residues in the CDR3. Germline V gives CDR1 MGHRA, CDR2 YSYEKL. Researchers ran the PCR with 60 Vbeta and 13 Jbeta primers. TCRdb keeps only in-frame clones here, not all; method: immunoSEQ multiplex PCR. The sample has 130,000 or so clones, around 84% seen once. J is TRBJ2-7 and V is TRBV4-1, with 9 bases lining up with TRBD2. Sequencing input: PBMCs. The sequence derives from a woman between 18 and 30 years old in good health and CMV-seropositive. The CDR3, as DNA: TGCGCCAGCAGCCAATCCCCAGCGGGGGGACTCTACGAGCAGCACTTC. Encoded protein: CASSQSPAGGLYEQHF.